The 27 T cell receptor beta chains in this list originate from one sample, sequenced in a study of T cells expressing NK-cell markers. From its re-call of the 5' RACE reads, TCRdb lists each CDR3 protein once, without DNA. Reported are 350,000 to 450,000 distinct CDR3 sequences; the ten largest clones contain 5.2%. Material for sequencing was blood T cells: a sorted CD56 or NKG2C T cell subset, CD4+ or CD8+ T cells, or bulk PBMC T cells (not recorded which). These TCRs come from a man aged 18 to 69 in good health.

This chain uses TRBV12-3 or TRBV12-4 with TRBJ2-5; TCRdb's D gene call, TRBD1, goes unchecked for lack of DNA. The CDR3 length is 15 residues. CDR3 amino acids: CASSRRTGGYETQYF.

This chain joins TRBV27 and TRBJ2-3. This CDR3 contains 13 residues. Germline values: CDR1 MNHEY, CDR2 SMNVEV (reference sequence). The CDR3: CASSSERRDTQYF.

This chain links TRBV12-3 or TRBV12-4 with TRBJ2-4; TCRdb's D call, TRBD1, is unchecked because there is no DNA. The CDR3 loop spans 16 amino acids. CDR3: CASSSSARDDPNIQYF.

V usage is TRBV20-1 and J usage is TRBJ2-3; lacking DNA, the TRBD2 call made by TCRdb goes unchecked. Germline V gives CDR1 DFQATT, CDR2 SNEGSKA (reference sequence). This CDR3 has 18 residues. Here the CDR3 reads CSARDRGALAGGSDTQYF.

This rearrangement joins TRBV10-3 to TRBJ2-1; TCRdb gives TRBD1 as the D gene, but with no DNA this cannot be confirmed. Germline V gene sequence: CDR1 ENHRY, CDR2 SYGVKD. The CDR3 is made up of 12 amino acids. This CDR3 is CAISNGSPEQFF.

The chain combines TRBV12-3 or TRBV12-4 with TRBJ1-2; TCRdb returns TRBD1, unconfirmable since there is no DNA. The CDR3 length is 13 residues. The CDR3 protein is CASSIGQGSGYTF.

This sequence joins TRBV11-2 and TRBJ2-5; TCRdb's D gene call, TRBD1, goes unchecked for lack of DNA. CDR1 and CDR2 from the germline V gene are SGHAT and FQNNGV. This CDR3 has 14 amino acids. This CDR3 is CASSLGLAPGGQYF. Full variable domain (remainder filled in from reference TRBV11-2 and TRBJ2-5): EAGVAQSPRYKIIEKRQSVAFWCNPISGHATLYWYQQILGQGPKLLIQFQNNGVVDDSQLPKDRFSAERLKGVDSTLKIQPAKLEDSAVYLCASSLGLAPGGQYFGPGTRLLVL.

This chain connects TRBV30 to TRBJ2-1. CDR1 and CDR2 from the germline V gene are GTSNPN and SVGIG (reference sequence). This CDR3 contains 12 residues. The CDR3: CAWSVRPNEQFF.

V and J are TRBV7-3 and TRBJ2-1; checking the TCRdb D call of TRBD1 is not possible without DNA. This CDR3 comprises 14 residues. Germline-derived CDR1 and CDR2 are SGHTA and FQGTGA. The CDR3 loop is CASSLTPGYNEQFF. The whole variable domain, remainder taken from reference TRBV7-3 and TRBJ2-1, is GAGVSQTPSNKVTEKGKYVELRCDPISGHTALYWYRQSLGQGPEFLIYFQGTGAADDSGLPNDRFFAVRPEGSVSTLKIQRTERGDSAVYLCASSLTPGYNEQFFGPGTRLTVL.

CDR3 region: CASSLTRIGSYNEQFF. The chain links TRBV7-8 to TRBJ2-1. Per germline, CDR1 SGHVS and CDR2 FQNEAQ. The CDR3 has 16 residues.

This chain links TRBV29-1 with TRBJ2-5; TCRdb calls TRBD2, which cannot be checked without DNA. Germline assignment: CDR1 SQVTM and CDR2 ANQGSEA. The CDR3 has 13 residues. The CDR3 region is CSVPGLAWETQYF.

The chain links TRBV12-3 or TRBV12-4 to TRBJ1-1. CDR3 length equals 15 residues. The CDR3 protein is CASSLTLLGNTEAFF.

The rearrangement uses TRBV4-2 and TRBJ2-3; checking the TCRdb D call of TRBD2 is not possible without DNA. The CDR3 runs to 16 residues. CDR1 and CDR2 from the germline V gene are LGHNA and YNFKEQ. The CDR3 sequence: CASSQQRGGVPDTQYF.

This sequence joins TRBV5-6 and TRBJ1-2; lacking DNA, the TRBD1 call made by TCRdb goes unchecked. Germline loops: CDR1 SGHDT, CDR2 YYEEEE. CDR3 length equals 16 residues. Here the CDR3 reads CASSRPGTGIGYGYTF.

The chain uses TRBV7-2 and TRBJ2-7; with no DNA, the TCRdb D assignment of TRBD1 cannot be verified. CDR3 length: 15 amino acids. Germline assignment: CDR1 SGHTA and CDR2 FQGNSA. This CDR3 is CASSLAGRWGNEQYF.

The genes are TRBV3-1 and TRBJ2-7. This CDR3 spans 17 amino acids. Germline CDR1 reads LGHDT; CDR2 reads YNNKEL (reference sequence). CDR3: CASSHQPTGTSSYEQYF.

This sequence joins TRBV5-1 and TRBJ1-1; TCRdb indicates TRBD1, and absent DNA this call remains unverified. Germline V gene sequence: CDR1 SGHRS, CDR2 YFSETQ. The CDR3 runs to 15 residues. CDR3 amino acids: CASSLGARISTEAFF.

The rearrangement joins TRBV7-8 to TRBJ2-5. Germline CDR1 reads SGHVS; CDR2 reads FQNEAQ. The CDR3 consists of 16 residues. Here the CDR3 reads CASSFPRSSSGETQYF.

This chain joins TRBV20-1 and TRBJ1-5; there is no DNA to check the TCRdb D call of TRBD1. CDR3 length: 16 residues. CDR1 DFQATT and CDR2 SNEGSKA come from the germline V gene (reference sequence). The CDR3: CSAREGQGASNQPQHF.

The genes are TRBV10-3 and TRBJ2-5; the TCRdb call, TRBD1, lacks DNA for checking. The CDR3 spans 15 residues. Germline values: CDR1 ENHRY, CDR2 SYGVKD. CDR3 amino acids: CAISESKGAGGTQYF.

V gene TRBV7-9 combines with J gene TRBJ1-2; TCRdb gives TRBD1 as the D gene, but with no DNA this cannot be confirmed. This CDR3 is built from 16 residues. Germline CDR1 reads SEHNR; CDR2 reads FQNEAQ (reference sequence). The CDR3 spells CASSDTGARRDYGYTF.

This chain joins TRBV5-1 and TRBJ2-3; the D gene TCRdb calls, TRBD1, cannot be checked with no DNA. There are 18 residues in the CDR3. CDR1 is SGHRS and CDR2 is YFSETQ in the germline V gene. CDR3 region: CASSLSLGSQGSEDTQYF.

V usage is TRBV12-5 and J usage is TRBJ2-3; without DNA, the TCRdb call of TRBD1 cannot be checked. This CDR3 contains 14 residues. The germline gives CDR1 LGHNT, CDR2 FRNRAP. CDR3 protein: CASGLDRGLITQYF.

V is TRBV6-6 and J is TRBJ2-5; TCRdb's D call, TRBD1, is unchecked because there is no DNA. The CDR3 runs 12 residues. Germline V CDR1 and CDR2: MNHNY, SVGAGI (reference sequence). The CDR3 spells CASQGDGKTQYF.

The chain links TRBV6-5 to TRBJ2-3. Per the germline V gene, CDR1 is MNHEY and CDR2 is SVGAGI. The CDR3 contains 15 residues. CDR3 sequence: CASSYSIRGTDTQYF.

The V gene is TRBV6-5, the J gene TRBJ1-5. Germline CDR1 is MNHEY and CDR2 is SVGAGI. This CDR3 spans 15 amino acids. This chain's CDR3 is CASSYSYEDYQPQHF.

The chain joins TRBV12-3 or TRBV12-4 to TRBJ2-4; TCRdb selects TRBD1, and the lack of DNA leaves this call unchecked. The CDR3 extends over 13 amino acids. CDR3 protein: CASSRDRADIQYF.